This T cell receptor (beta chain) derives from a study of prognosis after radiotherapy for stage I lung cancer. About the research overall: The study delivered radiotherapy as SBRT in 3 to 5 fractions, with a biologically effective dose of at least 100 Gy.

From genomic DNA, TCR beta CDR3 was amplified by two-round multiplex PCR. First-round PCR amplification was performed with primers specific to each TRBV and TRBJ gene. TCRdb reprocessed the multiplex PCR reads via MiXCR and lists one record per CDR3 protein. This repertoire shows around 20,000 distinct CDR3 sequences, 35% to 45% found once; its top ten account for around 57%. Regarding this clonotype: One end of the junction fails to match germline, which may point to a read error.

CDR1 and CDR2 (germline): MDHEN, SYDVKM. CDR3 size: 17 residues. The source of this sequence is a donor over 45 with non-small cell lung cancer. The sample was PBMCs, taken before or after stereotactic body radiation therapy (not recorded which). The V call is TRBV28, the J call TRBJ2-6; TRBD1 agrees at 10 bases. The CDR3 loop reads CASSPGTGVPRANVLTF. CDR3 DNA: TGTGCCAGCAGCCCCGGGACAGGGGTCCCTAGGGCAAACGTCCTGACTTTC.